This T cell receptor beta chain was retrieved from a study of shared clonotypes between healthy human individuals (dated by TCRdb to 2018 to 2021). Turning to the overall study: The cohort comprised a couple of women and a few men aged 18 to 49 years. Each donor's leukapheresis produced roughly between roughly 0.94 and 9.5 billion PBMCs. Different laboratories and diverse techniques were used to prepare libraries and sequence TCR repertoires, to increase sequencing depth and limit assay-specific biases. Blood TCR repertoires of several healthy adults were deeply sequenced to estimate repertoire size and the extent of clonotype sharing between individuals. For each donor, three plates each were used for CD4 naive and CD4 memory, two plates were used for CD8 naive, and one plate was used for CD8 memory.

The junction shows trimming of 2 bases on V and 6 bases on J, and the gene matches do not reach 10 bases of it. The CDR3 numbers 15 residues from cysteine through phenylalanine. CDR3 DNA only is kept here, 45 bases in frame from base 1. According to the germline V gene, CDR1 reads SGHRS and CDR2 reads YFSETQ. What the work shows at the level of the full study, not this receptor alone: Pairwise subsampling indicated that sequencing depth was expected to affect the degree of clonotype sharing among donors. When a handful of donors were compared, the shared fraction of clonotypes was around 5% for naive CD4, 3% to 4% for naive CD8, 2% to 2.5% for memory CD4, and 0.35% to 0.4% for memory CD8. Sampling was limited to blood, and TCR repertoires in tissue likely differ from TCR repertoires in blood. Rarefaction of sorted-subset datasets indicated incomplete sequencing despite the large sequencing depth. Compared with non-shared clonotypes, the clonotypes found in all four sorted-subset donors had higher generation probabilities. Because the study included only a small number of donors, the genetic and exposure-history diversity represented was limited. Larger estimated clonotype richness was generally found for naive subsets than for memory subsets.

As regards this clone: Its antigen is not yet known. The record has no base qualities; no much larger clone is one base away.

Using the deep immunoSEQ assay, TCR CDR3 regions were amplified from genomic DNA by multiplex PCR. Genomic DNA extracted from each cell subset was distributed evenly over all wells of several immunoSEQ 96-well plates, and each plate served as one replicate. Each replicate PCR for sorted subsets received about 200 ng genomic DNA, equal to 28,000 or so T cell genomes. Purified libraries were quantified with a Qubit 3.0 fluorometer, sized on a Bioanalyzer 2100, and re-quantified with the KAPA Library Quantification kit. Each immunoSEQ 96-well plate was sequenced on its own single-read 150-cycle Illumina NextSeq 550 flow cell. Under the source paper's analysis protocol: The immunoSEQ output contained only junctional sequences without quality scores, so filtering could not match that applied to full-length reads. To assign V/J genes and CDR3, sequences were annotated against IMGT germline references using PyIR, a Python wrapper for IgBLAST v1.9. Reads with weak V/J assignments (E-value above 1e-6), missing CDR3, stop codons, out-of-frame junctions, or ambiguous translated residues were removed. V3J clonotypes were defined as sequences sharing an identical inferred V gene, J gene, and CDR3 amino acid sequence. Percentage overlap between repertoires was calculated by dividing the number of shared unique clonotypes by the size of the smaller repertoire. RTK rarefaction, the Chao1 estimator, and Recon v2.1 estimates of unobserved clonotypes were used to assess repertoire richness. Generation probabilities were computed with OLGA for all TCRbeta clonotypes obtained by the gDNA method from several donors. In TCRdb, the immuneACCESS table is reduced to in-frame sequences with V and J assigned. These tables do not hold every clone; where another copy was compared, an unresolved V gene accounts for under half, and the others remain unexplained. The D gene and trimming were derived from the DNA, and the V and J assignments and clone size from that table. This sample comprises around 2,000,000 clones, about 95% of them detected only once. The ten largest clonotypes hold 0.13% of the sample.

The donors were healthy, HIV-negative adults who had no recently reported acute infections or vaccinations. Only Caucasian adults living in Nashville, Tennessee, USA were represented among the donors. CD4+ T cells were enriched by magnetic negative selection, after which naive cells were positively selected on CD45RA and the negative fraction was taken as the memory subset. After blood collection by leukapheresis, PBMCs were isolated using Ficoll-Histopaque density gradient centrifugation and then cryopreserved in the vapor phase of liquid nitrogen. Analytical flow cytometry was used to check the purity and quantity of each magnetically sorted T cell population. From each sorted fraction, genomic DNA was isolated and quantified by UV absorbance on a Nanodrop 2000c.

The V and J genes are TRBV5-1 and TRBJ2-7; TRBD1 fits 8 bases in the junction. The TCR sequence derives from a man aged 18 to 29 in good health. The specimen sequenced was naive CD4+ T cells sorted from blood. The sample's cell subset or site label, decoded: CD45RA+ positively selected. The nucleotide sequence reads as follows: TGCGCCAGCAGCTTCCAGCAGGGGGCGGAACGCGAGCAGTACTTC. Its translation is CASSFQQGAEREQYF.